The 27 T cell receptor beta chains reported below all come from one sample, sequenced in a study of blood T cell repertoires in COVID-19. Sequencing used immunoSEQ multiplex PCR; TCRdb keeps in-frame clones, though not all of them. There are some 150,000 clones in the sample; 75% to 90% occur only once, and about 15% lies in the top ten. Sequencing was done on a sample of peripheral blood. The receptors were gathered from a woman between 40 and 55 years old with acute or convalescent COVID-19.

CDR3 amino acids: CASNSGGRGYNEQFF. In nucleotides, the CDR3 is TGTGCCAGCAACAGCGGCGGGAGAGGCTACAATGAGCAGTTCTTC. The chain combines TRBV9 with TRBJ2-1; TRBD2 matches at 7 bases. V gave up 6 bases and J gave up 3 bases; unmatched junction bases: 9. The CDR3 is made up of 15 amino acids. Germline loops: CDR1 SGDLS, CDR2 YYNGEE.

This clone was seen a few times. The J gene is TRBJ2-2, the V gene TRBV5-6; 8 bases map to TRBD1. CDR1 and CDR2 (germline): SGHDT, YYEEEE. With 5 bases clipped from V and 4 bases from J, the junction kept 4 bases outside the gene matches. The CDR3 runs to 14 residues. The CDR3 coding sequence is TGTGCCAGCAGTGGACAGGGTGGCACCGGGGAGCTGTTTTTT. The encoded protein is CASSGQGGTGELFF.

The chain joins TRBV27 to TRBJ1-6; D not resolved. The CDR3 length is 14 residues. Germline V gene data show CDR1 as MNHEY and CDR2 as SMNVEV (reference sequence). Trimming took off 3 bases at V and 7 bases at J, with 10 bases between the two ends. Here the CDR3 reads CASSFYGENSPLHF. The CDR3, as DNA: TGTGCCAGCAGTTTTTACGGGGAGAATTCACCCCTCCACTTT.

V is TRBV2 and J is TRBJ1-5; no definite D call. The germline gives CDR1 SNHLY, CDR2 FYNNEI. The CDR3 length is 12 residues. V lost 2 bases and J 6 bases, leaving 5 bases between the germline ends. The CDR3 coding sequence is TGTGCCAGCAGTGAATCGAGTCAGCCCCAGCATTTT. As protein: CASSESSQPQHF.

This chain connects TRBV19 to TRBJ2-2; 13 nucleotides match TRBD2. Germline CDR1 LNHDA, CDR2 SQIVND (reference sequence). The CDR3 loop spans 17 amino acids. V shed 6 bases and J 0 bases; nucleotides not matched to a gene: 4. Written as DNA, the CDR3 is TGTGCCAGTAGCCGGACTAGCGGGGGCACGAACACCGGGGAGCTGTTTTTT. Amino acids: CASSRTSGGTNTGELFF.

V and J are TRBV24-1 and TRBJ2-3; 9 bases agree with TRBD1. This CDR3 region has 16 residues. The germline CDR1 and CDR2 sequences are KGHDR and SFDVKD. Losses at the gene ends were 3 bases for V and 8 bases for J; bases not matched to a gene: 11. For the CDR3, the DNA is TGTGCCACCAGTGATCCAACAGGACAGGGGAGTGGTACGCAGTATTTT. Translating gives CATSDPTGQGSGTQYF.

The chain recombines TRBV15 with TRBJ2-7; D is perhaps TRBD1 (6 bases). The V end lost 3 bases, the J end lost 0 bases, and 12 bases lay between the germline ends. The germline CDR1 and CDR2 sequences are LNHNV and YYDKDF (reference sequence). The CDR3 runs to 15 residues. The CDR3 DNA sequence: TGTGCCACCAGCAGCGTCCAGGGGCCCTCCTACGAGCAGTACTTC. This codes for CATSSVQGPSYEQYF.

Only one count was recorded for this clone. Other DNA sequences in the sample encode the same CDR3. The V gene is TRBV5-1, the J gene TRBJ2-7; D unresolved. Trimming shortened V by 3 bases and J by 4 bases, and 5 bases separated the two germline ends. The CDR3 totals 11 residues. Germline V gene sequence: CDR1 SGHRS, CDR2 YFSETQ. Here the CDR3 DNA reads TGCGCCAGCAGCTCTAGTTACGAGCAGTACTTC. The encoded protein is CASSSSYEQYF.

The chain is built from TRBV28 and TRBJ2-6; no clear D gene. This CDR3 contains 15 residues. CDR1 and CDR2 (germline): MDHEN, SYDVKM. The V end was cut by 4 bases, the J end by 0 bases, with 7 bases between. CDR3 nucleotide sequence: TGTGCCAGCAGTTCCGGTTTCTCTGGGGCCAACGTCCTGACTTTC. Translated, it gives CASSSGFSGANVLTF.

This sequence joins TRBV6-6 and TRBJ2-7, with D possibly matching TRBD2 (5 bases). Trimming shortened V by 4 bases and J by 5 bases, and 9 bases separated the two germline ends. Per the germline V gene, CDR1 is MNHNY and CDR2 is SVGAGI (reference sequence). The CDR3 totals 12 residues. CDR3: CASSLGVDEQYF. In nucleotides, the CDR3 is TGTGCCAGCAGTTTGGGAGTCGACGAGCAGTACTTC.

The chain's CDR3 is CASSTEQGYSYNEQFF. Here the CDR3 DNA reads TGTGCCAGCAGCACAGAACAGGGATACTCCTACAATGAGCAGTTCTTC. The chain combines TRBV7-3 with TRBJ2-1, with D possibly matching TRBD1 (6 bases). This CDR3 spans 16 amino acids. With 5 bases removed from V and 0 bases from J, the gap between germline ends came to 14 bases. Germline CDR1 is SGHTA and CDR2 is FQGTGA.

The CDR3 sequence is CASRSGVTEAFF. CDR3 nucleotides: TGTGCCAGTAGATCAGGGGTCACTGAAGCTTTCTTT. This chain connects TRBV19 to TRBJ1-1, with a weak D call TRBD1 (6 bases). Deletions cut 6 bases from V and 4 bases from J, with 9 bases between. The CDR3 runs to 12 residues. Germline V gene sequence: CDR1 LNHDA, CDR2 SQIVND (reference sequence).

CDR3 amino acids: CATSETGGGYGYNEQFF. As DNA, the CDR3 is TGTGCCACCAGTGAAACAGGGGGCGGCTATGGCTACAATGAGCAGTTCTTC. The rearrangement joins TRBV24-1 to TRBJ2-1; TRBD1 matches 9 bases. Germline-derived CDR1 and CDR2 are KGHDR and SFDVKD. This CDR3 is 17 amino acids long. The J segment lost 3 bases and the V segment lost 4 bases, leaving 9 bases of the junction unmatched.

The chain has TRBV5-1 and TRBJ2-7; TRBD1 matches 11 bases. Losses at the gene ends were 4 bases for V and 5 bases for J; bases not matched to a gene: 5. The CDR3 has 14 residues. Germline CDR1 reads SGHRS; CDR2 reads YFSETQ. CDR3 residues: CASSTGQGGNEQYF. The CDR3 nucleotides are TGCGCCAGCAGCACGGGACAGGGGGGCAACGAGCAGTACTTC.

This chain connects TRBV5-1 to TRBJ2-7, with a weak D call TRBD1 (6 bases). This CDR3 has 16 residues. Germline values: CDR1 SGHRS, CDR2 YFSETQ. Trimming cost V 0 bases and J 2 bases, with 15 bases left between them. The chain's CDR3 is CASSLAGTTLPYEQYF. For the CDR3, the DNA is TGCGCCAGCAGCTTGGCCGGGACAACCCTACCCTACGAGCAGTACTTC.

V gene TRBV5-1 combines with J gene TRBJ2-7; possible D gene TRBD2, 6 bases. The length of the CDR3 is 15 residues. Germline V CDR1 and CDR2: SGHRS, YFSETQ. Trimming pared 0 bases from V and 7 bases from J, leaving 17 bases between. The CDR3 region is CASSLGAGLLEEQYF. Here the CDR3 DNA reads TGCGCCAGCAGCTTGGGGGCGGGACTCCTCGAGGAGCAGTACTTC.

The sample holds a few counts of this clone. This sequence joins TRBV30 and TRBJ2-7; 9 nucleotides match TRBD1. CDR3 length equals 15 residues. Germline V CDR1 and CDR2: GTSNPN, SVGIG (reference sequence). The V gene end was trimmed by 3 bases and the J gene end by 2 bases; junction bases not matched to a gene: 8. DNA of the CDR3: TGTGCCTGGAGGGTCCGGGACAGGGTTACCTACGAGCAGTACTTC. Amino acid sequence: CAWRVRDRVTYEQYF.

This sequence joins TRBV5-1 and TRBJ2-3, with D possibly matching TRBD1 (5 bases). The CDR3 has 17 residues. The V gene's germline CDR1 is SGHRS and CDR2 YFSETQ. The germline V and J ends were trimmed by 0 bases and 0 bases, with 14 bases remaining between them. The CDR3 nucleotides are TGCGCCAGCAGCTTGGCCCGGCAGGGTCCCAGCACAGATACGCAGTATTTT. It is translated as CASSLARQGPSTDTQYF.

The CDR3 reads CASSQAGSYEQYF. The CDR3 nucleotides are TGTGCCAGCAGCCAGGCGGGTTCCTACGAGCAGTACTTC. This chain joins TRBV4-2 and TRBJ2-7, with D possibly TRBD2 on 5 matching bases. The CDR3 is 13 amino acids. V was trimmed by 3 bases and J by 1 base, leaving 7 bases between them. The germline V gene has CDR1 LGHNA and CDR2 YNFKEQ.

The chain joins TRBV19 to TRBJ2-7; the match to TRBD1 covers 8 bases. CDR1 is LNHDA, CDR2 SQIVND, per germline (reference sequence). CDR3 size: 16 residues. Trimming cost V 4 bases and J 2 bases; bases outside gene matches: 10. The CDR3 here is CASSKTGAISTYEQYF. The CDR3 DNA reads TGTGCCAGTAGTAAGACAGGGGCGATATCGACCTACGAGCAGTACTTC.

This chain links TRBV7-3 with TRBJ2-7; D might be TRBD2 (7 bases). Trimming left V 3 bases short and J 5 bases short, with 17 bases between. The CDR3 is made up of 15 amino acids. Germline V gene data show CDR1 as SGHTA and CDR2 as FQGTGA. The CDR3 is CASSFGGGAGDEQYF. For the CDR3, the DNA is TGTGCCAGCAGCTTTGGTGGGGGGGCTGGAGACGAGCAGTACTTC. Variable domain in full (rest from reference TRBV7-3 and TRBJ2-7): GAGVSQTPSNKVTEKGKYVELRCDPISGHTALYWYRQSLGQGPEFLIYFQGTGAADDSGLPNDRFFAVRPEGSVSTLKIQRTERGDSAVYLCASSFGGGAGDEQYFGPGTRLTVT.

The rearrangement links TRBV19 to TRBJ2-7, with D perhaps TRBD1 (5 bases). The V end lost 5 bases, the J end lost 3 bases, and 11 bases lay between the germline ends. CDR1 LNHDA and CDR2 SQIVND come from the germline V gene (reference sequence). This CDR3 contains 13 residues. In DNA form, the CDR3 reads TGTGCCAGTAGTCAGGGCAGAATCTACGAGCAGTACTTC. Encoded protein: CASSQGRIYEQYF.

V gene TRBV4-1 combines with J gene TRBJ2-7; 11 nucleotides align to TRBD2. Per germline, CDR1 MGHRA and CDR2 YSYEKL. The junction had 18 bases not matched to a gene; V was cut back by 3 bases and J by 5 bases. The CDR3 spans 19 residues. The chain's CDR3 is CASSQGEGLAGLVGDEQYF. CDR3 coding DNA: TGCGCCAGCAGCCAGGGGGAAGGACTAGCGGGCCTTGTTGGGGACGAGCAGTACTTC.

The chain joins TRBV10-3 to TRBJ1-2; D ambiguous. V was shortened by 3 bases and J by 8 bases, with 19 bases between the two germline ends. Germline V gene sequence: CDR1 ENHRY, CDR2 SYGVKD. CDR3 size: 15 residues. The DNA of the CDR3 is TGTGCCATCAGTGAATGGACGGCCTCCTCGGGAGGCTACACCTTC. Encoded protein: CAISEWTASSGGYTF.

This sequence joins TRBV21-1 and TRBJ1-1. TRBV21-1 is listed as a pseudogene. The CDR3 is made up of 15 amino acids. In DNA form, the CDR3 reads TGTGCCAGCAGCGCGGACGGGAGGCCGAACACTGAAGCTTTCTTT. Translation: CASSADGRPNTEAFF.

The chain is built from TRBV7-9 and TRBJ2-3, with D tentatively TRBD2 (5 bases). V lost 1 base and J 6 bases, leaving 23 bases between the germline ends. CDR3 size: 18 residues. In germline, CDR1 is SEHNR, CDR2 FQNEAQ (reference sequence). The DNA for the CDR3 is TGTGCCAGCAGCTTAGTGCTCGACTACCCAAAACCACCTGATACGCAGTATTTT. Encoded protein: CASSLVLDYPKPPDTQYF.

DNA of the CDR3: TGTGCCAGCAGAAAAGGGACAGGGAACACTGAAGCTTTCTTT. Residues: CASRKGTGNTEAFF. This chain uses TRBV9 with TRBJ1-1, with 8 bases identical to TRBD1. After removal of 5 bases from V and 1 base from J, the junction contained 4 bases not matched to a gene. Germline values: CDR1 SGDLS, CDR2 YYNGEE. This CDR3 has 14 amino acids. The whole variable domain, remainder taken from reference TRBV9 and TRBJ1-1, is DSGVTQTPKHLITATGQRVTLRCSPRSGDLSVYWYQQSLDQGLQFLIQYYNGEERAKGNILERFSAQQFPDLHSELNLSSLELGDSALYFCASRKGTGNTEAFFGQGTRLTVV.